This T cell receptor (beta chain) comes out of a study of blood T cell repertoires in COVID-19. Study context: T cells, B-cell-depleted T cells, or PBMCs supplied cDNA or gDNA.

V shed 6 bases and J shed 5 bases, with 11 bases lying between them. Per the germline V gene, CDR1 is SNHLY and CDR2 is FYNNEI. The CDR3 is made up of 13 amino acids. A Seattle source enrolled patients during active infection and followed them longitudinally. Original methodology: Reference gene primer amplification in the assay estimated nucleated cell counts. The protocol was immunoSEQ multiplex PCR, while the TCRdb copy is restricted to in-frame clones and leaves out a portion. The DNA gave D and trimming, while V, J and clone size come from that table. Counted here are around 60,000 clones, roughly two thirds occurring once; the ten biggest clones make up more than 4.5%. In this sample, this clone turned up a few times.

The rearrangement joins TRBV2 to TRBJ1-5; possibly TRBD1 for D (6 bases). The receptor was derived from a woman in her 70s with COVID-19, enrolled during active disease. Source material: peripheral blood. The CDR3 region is CASRFSGDQPQHF. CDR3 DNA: TGTGCCAGCAGGTTCTCAGGGGATCAGCCCCAGCATTTT.